Below are 28 T cell receptor beta chains sequenced from a single sample in a study of T cells after yellow fever vaccination. Via MiXCR, TCRdb re-called the 5' RACE reads, giving one row per CDR3 protein. The sample records about 150,000 distinct CDR3 sequences, 6.2% being singletons. The material sequenced was CD4+ T cells sorted from PBMCs, taken on the day of the first yellow fever vaccination. Receptor source: a man aged 18 to 29 who received the YFV17D yellow fever vaccine.

Only a few counts were recorded for this clonotype. The rearrangement uses TRBV5-4 and TRBJ1-1; TRBD1 agrees at 7 bases. The CDR3 is 16 residues long. Germline CDR1 and CDR2: SGHNT and YYREEE (reference sequence). After removal of 2 bases from V and 1 base from J, the junction contained 8 bases not matched to a gene. The CDR3 bases are TGTGCCAGCAGCTTTACAGGGGCGGGCGCGAACACTGAAGCTTTCTTT. It specifies CASSFTGAGANTEAFF. The variable domain in full, with the rest retrieved from reference TRBV5-4 and TRBJ1-1, is ETGVTQSPTHLIKTRGQQVTLRCSSQSGHNTVSWYQQALGQGPQFIFQYYREEENGRGNFPPRFSGLQFPNYSSELNVNALELDDSALYLCASSFTGAGANTEAFFGQGTRLTVV.

The table lists this clonotype with a few counts. This chain joins TRBV12-3 or TRBV12-4 and TRBJ2-7, with 8 bases matching TRBD1. The junction had 4 bases not matched to a gene; V was cut back by 4 bases and J by 2 bases. The CDR3 totals 14 residues. The chain's CDR3 is CASSSRGLTYEQYF. CDR3 sequence (DNA): TGTGCCAGCAGTTCCAGGGGGCTAACCTACGAGCAGTACTTC.

There are a few counts of this clonotype. The chain uses TRBV30 and TRBJ2-6; D ambiguous. Deletions cut 5 bases from V and 0 bases from J, with 5 bases between. The CDR3 totals 13 residues. Germline V CDR1 and CDR2: GTSNPN, SVGIG (reference sequence). This CDR3 reads CAWGFSGANVLTF. CDR3 coding DNA: TGTGCCTGGGGGTTCTCTGGGGCCAACGTCCTGACTTTC. The whole variable domain, remainder taken from reference TRBV30 and TRBJ2-6, is SQTIHQWPATLVQPVGSPLSLECTVEGTSNPNLYWYRQAAGRGLQLLFYSVGIGQISSEVPQNLSASRPQDRQFILSSKKLLLSDSGFYLCAWGFSGANVLTFGAGSRLTVL.

This clonotype was counted only a few times. The rearrangement links TRBV19 to TRBJ2-7; 7 bases fit TRBD1. Unmatched junction bases numbered 5, after V lost 6 bases and J lost 6 bases. This CDR3 has 12 amino acids. Germline V lookup: CDR1 LNHDA, CDR2 SQIVND (reference sequence). CDR3: CASRQGVSEQYF. CDR3 bases: TGTGCCAGTAGGCAGGGGGTCTCCGAGCAGTACTTC.

The chain has TRBV6-5 and TRBJ1-6, with no clear D. V gave up 3 bases and J gave up 9 bases, with 24 bases separating them. This CDR3 has 18 residues. Germline CDR1 and CDR2: MNHEY and SVGAGI. In DNA, the CDR3 is TGTGCCAGCAGTTATACCCCCTTTCGCAGGACGGATAGTTCACCCCTCCACTTT. Translating it yields CASSYTPFRRTDSSPLHF.

This clonotype has more than one count but fewer than ten. This chain connects TRBV28 to TRBJ2-3, with D perhaps matching TRBD1 or TRBD2 (5 bases each). The V end was cut by 8 bases, the J end by 5 bases, with 23 bases between. Germline CDR1 reads MDHEN; CDR2 reads SYDVKM. The CDR3 loop spans 16 amino acids. The CDR3 sequence is CASRSWGIGERDTQYF. The CDR3 DNA follows: TGTGCCAGCCGAAGTTGGGGGATAGGGGAGAGAGATACGCAGTATTTT.

This clonotype was recorded at least ten times. The rearrangement links TRBV5-1 to TRBJ2-2, with 9 bases identical to TRBD1. The CDR3 has 15 amino acids. V shed 5 bases and J 1 base; nucleotides not matched to a gene: 3. CDR1 is SGHRS and CDR2 is YFSETQ in the germline V gene. CDR3 protein: CASRRDRENTGELFF. As DNA, the CDR3 is TGCGCCAGCAGAAGGGACAGGGAGAACACCGGGGAGCTGTTTTTT.

This clonotype has just a few counts. This sequence joins TRBV5-6 and TRBJ1-1; D not resolved. CDR3 size: 14 residues. V was cut by 2 bases and J by 0 bases, with 8 bases left in between. CDR1 is SGHDT, CDR2 YYEEEE, per germline. CDR3 sequence: CASSLRLLNTEAFF. CDR3 coding DNA: TGTGCCAGCAGCTTACGACTCCTGAACACTGAAGCTTTCTTT.

V usage is TRBV5-1 and J usage is TRBJ2-2, with TRBD1 identical over 9 bases. CDR1 is SGHRS, CDR2 YFSETQ, per germline. The CDR3 length is 16 residues. J lost 4 bases, V lost 4 bases, and 8 bases had no gene match. CDR3 region: CASSHPGQGITGELFF. The CDR3 DNA reads TGCGCCAGCAGCCATCCGGGACAGGGTATCACCGGGGAGCTGTTTTTT. The full variable domain, rest sourced from reference TRBV5-1 and TRBJ2-2, is KAGVTQTPRYLIKTRGQQVTLSCSPISGHRSVSWYQQTPGQGLQFLFEYFSETQRNKGNFPGRFSGRQFSNSRSEMNVSTLELGDSALYLCASSHPGQGITGELFFGEGSRLTVL.

V gene TRBV6-2 or TRBV6-3 combines with J gene TRBJ1-3; D is ambiguous. The CDR3 runs 13 residues. The germline V gene encodes CDR1 MNHEY and CDR2 SVGEGT. V lost 2 bases, J lost 7 bases, and 9 bases lay in between. CDR3 amino acids: CASSYRAGNTIYF. The DNA of the CDR3 is TGTGCCAGCAGTTACCGAGCGGGGAACACCATATATTTT.

The chain recombines TRBV12-3 or TRBV12-4 with TRBJ2-3, with 7 bases that match TRBD2. V shed 6 bases and J 1 base; nucleotides not matched to a gene: 13. The CDR3 runs 17 residues. CDR3 in amino acids: CASSYRGGGVGTDTQYF. The CDR3 nucleotides read TGTGCCAGCAGCTACCGAGGCGGGGGTGTCGGCACAGATACGCAGTATTTT.

This clonotype was counted many times. The junction departs from germline at one end; a sequencing error may be responsible. V is TRBV5-1 and J is TRBJ2-1, with D perhaps given as TRBD1 or TRBD2 (6 bases each). In germline, CDR1 is SGHRS, CDR2 YFSETQ. This CDR3 contains 12 residues. The CDR3 sequence: CASSLRGDEQFF. The CDR3, as DNA: TGTGCCAGCAGTTTAAGGGGGGATGAGCAGTTCTTC.

This clonotype was detected only a few times. The rearrangement joins TRBV19 to TRBJ2-2; no clear D gene. CDR3 size: 16 residues. Germline loops: CDR1 LNHDA, CDR2 SQIVND (reference sequence). The V and J ends lost 6 bases and 6 bases respectively, with 20 bases between them. The CDR3 bases are TGTGCCAGTAGAAACACCCCGGGCCCCGGCGCCGGGGAGCTGTTTTTT. Its translation is CASRNTPGPGAGELFF.

This clonotype occurred many times. This rearrangement joins TRBV6-5 to TRBJ1-5; D may be TRBD1 (5 bases). CDR3 length: 16 amino acids. V was cut by 6 bases and J by 0 bases, with 15 bases left in between. From germline, CDR1 is MNHEY and CDR2 SVGAGI. In DNA form, the CDR3 reads TGTGCCAGCAGCAGGGACCTCGGAGGTAGCAATCAGCCCCAGCATTTT. It codes for CASSRDLGGSNQPQHF.

This clonotype was seen more than once but under ten times. The chain couples TRBV4-3 to TRBJ1-1; D gene uncertain. The V gene's germline CDR1 is LGHNA and CDR2 YSLEER. V lost 0 bases and J lost 7, with 12 bases in between. This CDR3 is 14 amino acids long. The CDR3, as DNA: TGCGCCAGCAGCCAAGATTATTGGGGTAATGAAGCTTTCTTT. Encoded protein: CASSQDYWGNEAFF.

J is TRBJ1-2 and V is TRBV12-3 or TRBV12-4, with a weak D call TRBD1 (5 bases). Trimming cost V 7 bases and J 3 bases, with 15 bases left between them. The CDR3 sequence is 14 residues long. CDR3 in DNA: TGTGCCAGCACCCCGGACACGAGCTACTATGGCTACACCTTC. Translating gives CASTPDTSYYGYTF.

Ten or more counts support this clonotype. The rearrangement joins TRBV4-3 to TRBJ2-7, with unresolved D. The CDR3 covers 15 residues. In germline, CDR1 is LGHNA, CDR2 YSLEER. V gave up 0 bases and J gave up 3 bases, with 12 bases separating them. The CDR3: CASSQDQLQLYEQYV. CDR3 DNA sequence: TGCGCCAGCAGCCAAGATCAATTACAGCTCTACGAGCAGTACGTC.

This clonotype was picked up many times. CDR3 in DNA: TGTGCCAGCAGTTACCGAGGGCAGTCCTACGAGCAGTACTTC. It encodes CASSYRGQSYEQYF. This chain joins TRBV6-5 and TRBJ2-7; TRBD2 is a possible D gene (5 bases). The germline V gene has CDR1 MNHEY and CDR2 SVGAGI. V was cut by 2 bases and J by 1 base, with 9 bases left in between. The CDR3 sequence is 14 residues long.

This clonotype was seen only a few times. This chain uses TRBV20-1 with TRBJ2-7, with D perhaps TRBD1 or TRBD2 (5 bases each). This CDR3 spans 14 amino acids. CDR1 is DFQATT, CDR2 SNEGSKA, per germline (reference sequence). V lost 3 bases to trimming and J lost 3 bases, with 15 bases between them. CDR3 sequence: CSASRGDGFYEQYF. The CDR3 DNA reads TGCAGTGCTAGTAGAGGGGATGGTTTCTACGAGCAGTACTTC.

This clonotype was seen a few times. At one end, the junction sequence differs from germline, possibly due to a read error. The V and J genes are TRBV18 and TRBJ2-1; TRBD2 matches at 13 bases. CDR3 length: 17 residues. In germline, CDR1 is KGHSH, CDR2 LQKENI. This CDR3 reads CASSPPGLAGTYNEQFF. CDR3 nucleotide sequence: TGTGCCAGCTCCCCACCGGGACTAGCGGGGACCTACAATGAGCAGTTCTTC.

This clonotype was detected only a few times. The J gene is TRBJ1-2, the V gene TRBV5-1; D perhaps matches TRBD1 (6 bases). CDR1 is SGHRS, CDR2 YFSETQ, per germline. With 3 bases removed from V and 3 bases from J, the gap between germline ends came to 30 bases. The CDR3 covers 20 residues. The CDR3 sequence is CASSYRMSAGPQGLDYGYTF. In DNA form, the CDR3 reads TGCGCCAGCAGCTACCGAATGTCCGCAGGACCGCAGGGGCTTGACTATGGCTACACCTTC.

This clonotype was observed many times. The rearrangement joins TRBV27 to TRBJ2-2; D remains ambiguous. Trimming left V 5 bases short and J 4 bases short, with 14 bases between. CDR1 and CDR2 (germline): MNHEY, SMNVEV (reference sequence). The CDR3 consists of 15 residues. CDR3 in DNA: TGTGCCAGCAGTGCCTTTTCTAGTCCCACCGGGGAGCTGTTTTTT. It yields the protein CASSAFSSPTGELFF.

This clonotype showed up many times. For the CDR3, the DNA is TGTGCCAGCAGCCAAGATCTTATGGGGGGGCCTCGGGAGCAGTTCTTC. This encodes CASSQDLMGGPREQFF. The chain joins TRBV14 to TRBJ2-1, with D perhaps TRBD2 (7 bases). The V end was cut by 0 bases, the J end by 10 bases, with 19 bases between. The germline V gene has CDR1 SGHDN and CDR2 FVKESK. The CDR3 is made up of 16 amino acids.

This clonotype ranks as medium-sized. The chain carries TRBV5-1 and TRBJ2-5; 7 nucleotides match TRBD1. Germline lookup yields CDR1 SGHRS and CDR2 YFSETQ. CDR3 length: 13 amino acids. V trimming: 4 bases; J trimming: 2 bases; junction bases outside the gene matches: 2. DNA of the CDR3: TGCGCCAGCAGCGGGACAGCGCAAGAGACCCAGTACTTC. This codes for CASSGTAQETQYF.

This clonotype was detected many times. The chain combines TRBV20-1 with TRBJ2-7; D gene unclear. V lost 3 bases and J 6 bases, leaving 15 bases between the germline ends. Germline loops: CDR1 DFQATT, CDR2 SNEGSKA (reference sequence). CDR3 size: 13 residues. Here the CDR3 reads CSASVLGFGEQYF. The CDR3 bases are TGCAGTGCTAGCGTATTGGGATTTGGCGAGCAGTACTTC.

This clonotype was counted a few times. The chain employs TRBV4-3 and TRBJ1-1; no definite D call. V was pared by 0 bases and J by 3 bases, with 11 bases between. CDR1 LGHNA and CDR2 YSLEER come from the germline V gene. The length of the CDR3 is 15 residues. CDR3 residues: CASSQDREGYTEAFF. Written as DNA, the CDR3 is TGCGCCAGCAGCCAAGATCGGGAGGGCTACACTGAAGCTTTCTTT.

The rearrangement uses TRBV12-3 or TRBV12-4 and TRBJ1-4, with D uncertain. V was clipped by 3 bases and J by 8 bases, with 13 bases between them. This CDR3 has 14 amino acids. The CDR3 spells CASSFSQLREKLFF. In nucleotides, the CDR3 is TGTGCCAGCAGTTTTTCTCAGCTGAGGGAAAAACTGTTTTTT.

This chain connects TRBV7-2 to TRBJ1-4; D gene unclear. Per germline, CDR1 SGHTA and CDR2 FQGNSA. Deletions cut 5 bases from V and 1 base from J, with 14 bases between. This CDR3 is built from 16 residues. The DNA of the CDR3 is TGTGCCAGCAGCGCTCTTATGTGGGGAACTAATGAAAAACTGTTTTTT. This translates into CASSALMWGTNEKLFF.